The 27 T cell receptor beta chains below all came from one sample that was sequenced in a study of cytomegalovirus exposure and HLA in healthy donors. Amplification used 60 Vbeta primers and 13 Jbeta primers. The method was immunoSEQ multiplex PCR; TCRdb's version includes in-frame clones alone and lacks a portion of them. The sample holds roughly 150,000 clones, roughly 88% seen once. The sequenced sample was PBMCs. All receptors derive from a boy younger than 10 in good health and CMV-seronegative.

The rearrangement links TRBV10-2 to TRBJ1-5, with a tentative D call TRBD1 (6 bases). The CDR3 loop spans 14 amino acids. Trimming left V 8 bases short and J 4 bases short, with 15 bases between. CDR1 is WSHSY, CDR2 SAAADI, per germline. The CDR3 nucleotides are TGCGCCAGCCGAGGGTTAGGGGGTAATCAGCCCCAGCATTTT. It translates to CASRGLGGNQPQHF.

The chain employs TRBV11-3 and TRBJ1-1; D is ambiguous. The CDR3 is 13 residues long. The V gene's germline CDR1 is SGHNT and CDR2 YENEEA. Trimming took off 4 bases at V and 1 base at J, with 7 bases between the two ends. The CDR3 loop reads CASSSDSNTEAFF. The CDR3, as DNA: TGTGCCAGCAGCTCCGACTCGAACACTGAAGCTTTCTTT.

V is TRBV30 and J is TRBJ2-3; TRBD2 aligns across 13 bases. CDR3 length: 17 amino acids. Per the germline V gene, CDR1 is GTSNPN and CDR2 is SVGIG (reference sequence). Germline trimming cut 3 bases from V and 1 base from J; bases unmatched to any gene: 7. The CDR3 sequence: CAWSELAGGPGTDTQYF. DNA for the CDR3: TGTGCCTGGAGCGAACTAGCGGGGGGGCCTGGCACAGATACGCAGTATTTT.

The chain's CDR3 is CASSYGQRTNEKLFF. The CDR3 DNA reads as TGTGCCAGCAGTTACGGACAGCGAACTAATGAAAAACTGTTTTTT. This chain joins TRBV6-5 and TRBJ1-4; D perhaps matches TRBD1 (6 bases). Looked up from germline, CDR1 is MNHEY and CDR2 is SVGAGI. The CDR3 consists of 15 residues. Trimming removed 2 bases from V and 1 base from J, with 8 bases in between.

This clone came up once. The chain uses TRBV14 and TRBJ2-3; 9 bases match TRBD1. The CDR3 is 16 residues long. Germline V gene data show CDR1 as SGHDN and CDR2 as FVKESK. V lost 5 bases to trimming and J lost 3 bases; unmatched junction nucleotides: 9. The CDR3 nucleotides read TGTGCCAGCAGCACTCGATCCGGGACAGGGACAGATACGCAGTATTTT. Translation: CASSTRSGTGTDTQYF. Drawing the rest from reference TRBV14 and TRBJ2-3, the complete variable domain is EAGVTQFPSHSVIEKGQTVTLRCDPISGHDNLYWYRRVMGKEIKFLLHFVKESKQDESGMPNNRFLAERTGGTYSTLKVQPAELEDSGVYFCASSTRSGTGTDTQYFGPGTRLTVL.

The chain employs TRBV11-2 and TRBJ2-7; D gene uncertain. V shed 1 base and J shed 6 bases, with 4 bases lying between them. Per the germline V gene, CDR1 is SGHAT and CDR2 is FQNNGV. The CDR3 is 11 amino acids. The CDR3 is CASSLGSEQYF. CDR3 coding DNA: TGTGCCAGCAGCTTAGGGAGCGAGCAGTACTTC.

This rearrangement joins TRBV7-2 to TRBJ2-2, with 13 bases lining up with TRBD2. Germline CDR1 is SGHTA and CDR2 is FQGNSA. This CDR3 spans 19 amino acids. V shed 7 bases and J 7 bases; nucleotides not matched to a gene: 18. Here the CDR3 reads CASTTKKPGLAGMGGELFF. The CDR3 region has the DNA TGTGCCAGCACCACCAAGAAACCGGGACTAGCGGGAATGGGCGGGGAGCTGTTTTTT.

This sequence joins TRBV7-2 and TRBJ1-2; D ambiguous. This CDR3 is 14 amino acids long. Germline loops: CDR1 SGHTA, CDR2 FQGNSA. V shed 1 base and J shed 0 bases, with 6 bases lying between them. The CDR3 loop is CASSLGDANYGYTF. The DNA for the CDR3 is TGTGCCAGCAGCTTAGGCGATGCTAACTATGGCTACACCTTC.

The sample holds a few counts of this clone. This chain uses TRBV9 with TRBJ2-1, with 10 bases fitting TRBD1. The germline V gene encodes CDR1 SGDLS and CDR2 YYNGEE. J lost 7 bases, V lost 2 bases, and 6 bases had no gene match. This CDR3 comprises 15 residues. CDR3 protein: CASSVGTGAVNEQFF. CDR3 in DNA: TGTGCCAGCAGCGTTGGGACAGGGGCTGTTAATGAGCAGTTCTTC.

The gene calls are TRBV4-1 and TRBJ2-6; D gene uncertain. V lost 5 bases and J lost 3, with 8 bases in between. Germline assignment: CDR1 MGHRA and CDR2 YSYEKL. There are 14 residues in the CDR3. This chain's CDR3 is CASSEAFGANVLTF. The DNA of the CDR3 is TGCGCCAGCAGCGAAGCGTTTGGGGCCAACGTCCTGACTTTC.

The chain employs TRBV21-1 and TRBJ2-2; the tabulated D call, TRBD2, remains unverified against the DNA. TRBV21-1 has pseudogene status. The CDR3 extends over 17 amino acids. CDR3 bases: TGTGCCAGCAGCCCCCGACTAGCGGGATTCGACACCGGGGAGCTGTTTTTT. Translating gives CASSPRLAGFDTGELFF.

This clone was recorded once. This chain connects TRBV19 to TRBJ2-3; 9 bases map to TRBD2. After removal of 1 base from V and 6 bases from J, the junction contained 8 bases not matched to a gene. The length of the CDR3 is 16 residues. Germline lookup yields CDR1 LNHDA and CDR2 SQIVND (reference sequence). CDR3: CASSIAVASGVDTQYF. CDR3 in DNA: TGTGCCAGTAGTATAGCGGTCGCTAGCGGGGTGGATACGCAGTATTTT.

The V gene is TRBV6-5, the J gene TRBJ1-2; possible D gene TRBD1, 6 bases. The V and J ends lost 6 bases and 8 bases respectively, with 19 bases between them. The CDR3 is 14 amino acids. Germline V gives CDR1 MNHEY, CDR2 SVGAGI. The CDR3 nucleotides are TGTGCCAGCAGGGCGGGGGCGACAGGCTACGGCTACACCTTC. It encodes CASRAGATGYGYTF.

The chain couples TRBV5-6 to TRBJ1-1; no clear D. V lost 4 bases and J lost 4, with 8 bases in between. Germline V lookup: CDR1 SGHDT, CDR2 YYEEEE. CDR3 length: 12 residues. In nucleotides, the CDR3 is TGTGCCAGCAGCCGGGGAGGCACTGAAGCTTTCTTT. It is translated as CASSRGGTEAFF.

The chain links TRBV27 to TRBJ1-1; TRBD1 agrees at 7 bases. The CDR3 totals 14 residues. Germline V CDR1 and CDR2: MNHEY, SMNVEV (reference sequence). The V gene end was trimmed by 2 bases and the J gene end by 0 bases; junction bases not matched to a gene: 0. The DNA for the CDR3 is TGTGCCAGCAGTTTAAGGGGGCTGAACACTGAAGCTTTCTTT. This encodes CASSLRGLNTEAFF.

This rearrangement joins TRBV9 to TRBJ2-1; TRBD1 is a possible D gene (5 bases). Trimming took off 4 bases at V and 2 bases at J, with 13 bases between the two ends. The germline gives CDR1 SGDLS, CDR2 YYNGEE. CDR3 size: 15 residues. The DNA for the CDR3 is TGTGCCAGCAGCCCCGACAGCAGAGCCTACAATGAGCAGTTCTTC. Amino acid sequence: CASSPDSRAYNEQFF.

The V gene is TRBV5-1, the J gene TRBJ2-3, with 14 bases aligning to TRBD2. The CDR3 runs 19 residues. The V gene end was trimmed by 4 bases and the J gene end by 4 bases; junction bases not matched to a gene: 14. The germline CDR1 and CDR2 sequences are SGHRS and YFSETQ. CDR3 nucleotide sequence: TGCGCCAGCAGCCCCGGGACTAGCGGGAGAAAAGTACAGTCAGATACGCAGTATTTT. It encodes CASSPGTSGRKVQSDTQYF.

This clone has a handful of counts. The chain links TRBV6-6 to TRBJ1-4, with D unclear. Germline V gives CDR1 MNHNY, CDR2 SVGAGI (reference sequence). Trimming pared 5 bases from V and 4 bases from J, leaving 11 bases between. The CDR3 extends over 14 amino acids. Here the CDR3 reads CASSGDGYNEKLFF. The CDR3, as DNA: TGTGCCAGCAGTGGAGACGGATATAATGAAAAACTGTTTTTT.

The chain joins TRBV28 to TRBJ2-7, with 7 bases identical to TRBD1. This CDR3 is built from 13 residues. V dropped 7 bases and J dropped 2; count of bases not matched to a gene: 5. Germline CDR1 MDHEN, CDR2 SYDVKM. CDR3 region: CASTSGGAYEQYF. In nucleotides, the CDR3 is TGTGCCAGCACCTCAGGGGGTGCCTACGAGCAGTACTTC.

V is TRBV11-2 and J is TRBJ2-1, with 7 bases fitting TRBD2. J was trimmed by 4 bases and V by 0 bases; bases with no gene match: 6. The CDR3 length is 16 residues. From germline, CDR1 is SGHAT and CDR2 FQNNGV. The CDR3 nucleotides are TGTGCCAGCAGCTTAGAAGGTAGCGGGTTTTACAATGAGCAGTTCTTC. It codes for CASSLEGSGFYNEQFF.

Comments on this clone: At one of its ends the junction is not consistent with the germline gene, which may arise from a read error. Other DNA sequences within the sample encode an identical CDR3. This rearrangement joins TRBV27 to TRBJ1-5; D gene ambiguous. CDR3 length: 17 amino acids. Germline CDR1 is MNHEY and CDR2 is SMNVEV (reference sequence). CDR3 coding DNA: TGTGCCAGCAGTTTAACTGGGCCAGACTATAGCAACCAGCCCCAGCATTTT. Translated: CASSLTGPDYSNQPQHF.

The V call is TRBV6-5, the J call TRBJ1-4; 8 positions agree with TRBD1. The CDR3 contains 14 residues. J gave up 6 bases and V 6 bases, and 6 bases lay outside the gene matches. The V gene's germline CDR1 is MNHEY and CDR2 SVGAGI. The CDR3 DNA follows: TGTGCCAGCAGCTTGGACAGGGTTGATGAAAAACTGTTTTTT. Protein: CASSLDRVDEKLFF.

The gene calls are TRBV2 and TRBJ2-7; 8 positions agree with TRBD2. V lost 0 bases to trimming and J lost 4 bases; unmatched junction nucleotides: 5. The germline V gene has CDR1 SNHLY and CDR2 FYNNEI. The CDR3 length is 15 residues. CDR3 region: CASSEALQREYEQYF. CDR3 sequence (DNA): TGTGCCAGCAGTGAAGCGCTTCAGCGGGAGTACGAGCAGTACTTC.

V is TRBV11-2 and J is TRBJ2-3, with a possible D match to TRBD2 (6 bases). This CDR3 is 16 amino acids long. Germline V CDR1 and CDR2: SGHAT, FQNNGV. V lost 1 base and J 2 bases, leaving 13 bases between the germline ends. Here the CDR3 DNA reads TGTGCCAGCAGCTTAGGTGTCGGCGGGGTCACAGATACGCAGTATTTT. This sequence encodes CASSLGVGGVTDTQYF.

The chain combines TRBV7-6 with TRBJ2-3; D remains unclear. CDR1 and CDR2 from the germline V gene are SGHVS and FNYEAQ. V was pared by 2 bases and J by 4 bases, with 7 bases between. This CDR3 contains 13 residues. CDR3 sequence (DNA): TGTGCCAGCAGCTTATACGGAGCAGATACGCAGTATTTT. It codes for CASSLYGADTQYF. Full variable domain (missing parts from reference TRBV7-6 and TRBJ2-3): GAGVSQSPRYKVTKRGQDVALRCDPISGHVSLYWYRQALGQGPEFLTYFNYEAQQDKSGLPNDRFSAERPEGSISTLTIQRTEQRDSAMYRCASSLYGADTQYFGPGTRLTVL.

This chain links TRBV13 with TRBJ2-3; D is perhaps TRBD2 (7 bases). Germline V gene sequence: CDR1 PRHDT, CDR2 FYEKMQ (reference sequence). Trimming left V 6 bases short and J 6 bases short, with 16 bases between. The CDR3 is 14 amino acids. The CDR3 region is CASRWGAGADTQYF. DNA for the CDR3: TGTGCCAGCAGGTGGGGGGCGGGGGCTGATACGCAGTATTTT.

The V call is TRBV9, the J call TRBJ1-3, with no clear D. CDR3 length equals 13 residues. The germline gives CDR1 SGDLS, CDR2 YYNGEE. Trimming removed 4 bases from V and 4 bases from J, with 9 bases in between. CDR3 DNA sequence: TGTGCCAGCAGCCCGCGGTCGGGAAACACCATATATTTT. Protein product: CASSPRSGNTIYF.